The 21 T cell receptor beta chains below come from one sample, sequenced in a study of cytomegalovirus exposure and HLA in healthy donors. Primers included in the PCR were 60 Vbeta and 13 Jbeta primers. Here immunoSEQ multiplex PCR was the method, and the copy in TCRdb shows in-frame clones only, minus some. In the table there are around 67,000 clones, 68% of which are singletons. Material for sequencing was PBMCs. The receptors come from a woman under 40 in good health and CMV-seronegative.

The V and J genes are TRBV7-2 and TRBJ1-5, with D unresolved. CDR1 is SGHTA, CDR2 FQGNSA, per germline. The length of the CDR3 is 13 residues. V lost 2 bases to trimming and J lost 6 bases, with 8 bases between them. The CDR3 region is CASSLTRGQPQHF. The CDR3 DNA reads TGTGCCAGCAGCTTAACGCGTGGTCAGCCCCAGCATTTT.

This rearrangement joins TRBV15 to TRBJ1-6; D not resolved. V was pared by 0 bases and J by 9 bases, with 12 bases between. The germline CDR1 and CDR2 sequences are LNHNV and YYDKDF (reference sequence). The CDR3 is made up of 15 amino acids. This chain's CDR3 is CATSRDPVRSSPLHF. The CDR3 DNA follows: TGTGCCACCAGCAGAGACCCAGTCCGTTCTTCACCCCTCCACTTT.

By frequency in the sample, this clone is medium-sized. The chain couples TRBV5-1 to TRBJ1-4; 12 nucleotides line up with TRBD1. V shed 3 bases, J shed 5 bases, and the junction held 2 bases outside the gene matches. CDR1 and CDR2 from the germline V gene are SGHRS and YFSETQ. The CDR3 has 15 residues. The CDR3 loop reads CASSYGTGGNEKLFF. CDR3 DNA sequence: TGCGCCAGCAGCTACGGGACAGGGGGCAATGAAAAACTGTTTTTT.

This clone turned up a few times. V is TRBV6-5 and J is TRBJ2-7, with 7 positions matching TRBD2. Trimming removed 2 bases from V and 9 bases from J; junction bases left unmatched: 4. This CDR3 has 12 amino acids. Germline loops: CDR1 MNHEY, CDR2 SVGAGI. Here the CDR3 DNA reads TGTGCCAGCAGTTACGGAGCGGGGCCGCAGTACTTC. Amino acids: CASSYGAGPQYF.

This chain joins TRBV5-5 and TRBJ2-7; 8 nucleotides line up with TRBD1. The CDR3 consists of 14 residues. Germline lookup yields CDR1 SGHKS and CDR2 YYEKEE (reference sequence). The trim removed 4 bases at V and 5 bases at J, leaving 8 bases unmatched. The CDR3 DNA follows: TGTGCCAGCAGCAGTGGGACAGGAGTAAACGAGCAGTACTTC. It encodes CASSSGTGVNEQYF.

In its sample, this clone was seen once. A read error may produce the germline difference seen at one junction end. The chain combines TRBV5-6 with TRBJ2-3; TRBD2 matches 14 bases. The germline V gene has CDR1 SGHDT and CDR2 YYEEEE. This CDR3 has 16 amino acids. CDR3 residues: CVSSQGLAGARDTQYF. In DNA form, the CDR3 reads TGTGTCAGCAGCCAGGGACTAGCGGGGGCGCGGGATACGCAGTATTTT.

This chain connects TRBV5-1 to TRBJ1-2; 12 bases align to TRBD1. V trimming: 4 bases; J trimming: 3 bases; junction bases outside the gene matches: 4. The CDR3 length is 15 residues. Germline V CDR1 and CDR2: SGHRS, YFSETQ. Here the CDR3 DNA reads TGCGCCAGCAGCGCGGGACAGGGGGCGCACTATGGCTACACCTTC. Protein product: CASSAGQGAHYGYTF.

This chain links TRBV19 with TRBJ1-2; maybe TRBD1 (5 bases). Germline CDR1 is LNHDA and CDR2 is SQIVND (reference sequence). Trimming removed 4 bases from V and 3 bases from J, with 15 bases in between. The CDR3 has 15 residues. The CDR3 DNA sequence: TGTGCCAGTAGTAAACTCCCTTCAGGGTACTATGGCTACACCTTC. This translates into CASSKLPSGYYGYTF. The full variable domain, in which reference TRBV19 and TRBJ1-2 provide the parts outside the CDR3, is DGGITQSPKYLFRKEGQNVTLSCEQNLNHDAMYWYRQDPGQGLRLIYYSQIVNDFQKGDIAEGYSVSREKKESFPLTVTSAQKNPTAFYLCASSKLPSGYYGYTFGSGTRLTVV.

The genes are TRBV5-1 and TRBJ1-1; D remains ambiguous. This CDR3 spans 13 amino acids. Germline V gene data show CDR1 as SGHRS and CDR2 as YFSETQ. Trimming took 1 base from V and 4 from J, leaving 8 bases between them. The CDR3 loop reads CASSLQEGTEAFF. The CDR3, as DNA: TGCGCCAGCAGCTTGCAGGAGGGCACTGAAGCTTTCTTT.

A few counts support this clone. CDR3 coding DNA: TGCACCAGCAGCCAAGGGGGGGACACTGAAGCTTTCTTT. Translation: CTSSQGGDTEAFF. V and J are TRBV1 and TRBJ1-1. TRBV1 represents a pseudogene. The CDR3 is 13 residues long.

The CDR3 is CASSGLRNTEAFF. The CDR3 nucleotides are TGTGCCAGCAGTGGGCTCCGGAACACTGAAGCTTTCTTT. V and J are TRBV2 and TRBJ1-1; D unclear. The CDR3 runs 13 residues. The germline CDR1 and CDR2 sequences are SNHLY and FYNNEI. V was pared by 4 bases and J by 1 base, with 7 bases between.

This clone occurred a few times. This chain connects TRBV6-1 to TRBJ1-1; 9 bases map to TRBD1. J lost 5 bases, V lost 4 bases, and 2 bases had no gene match. The CDR3 has 13 residues. Germline lookup yields CDR1 MNHNS and CDR2 SASEGT. CDR3 residues: CASSVQGATEAFF. CDR3 in DNA: TGTGCCAGCAGTGTACAGGGGGCGACTGAAGCTTTCTTT.

V usage is TRBV5-4 and J usage is TRBJ2-1, with TRBD1 matching over 7 bases. J was trimmed by 6 bases and V by 2 bases; bases with no gene match: 8. Germline V CDR1 and CDR2: SGHNT, YYREEE (reference sequence). The CDR3 sequence is 15 residues long. This CDR3 is CASSFGGRGSNEQFF. As DNA, the CDR3 is TGTGCCAGCAGCTTCGGTGGCAGGGGGTCCAATGAGCAGTTCTTC.

This clone occurred a few times. J is TRBJ2-5 and V is TRBV7-2, with D maybe TRBD2 (6 bases). Trimming took 8 bases from V and 3 from J, leaving 13 bases between them. The CDR3 runs to 13 residues. Germline CDR1 reads SGHTA; CDR2 reads FQGNSA. The CDR3 DNA sequence: TGTGCCAGCTCGGGGGACGGCGAAGAGACCCAGTACTTC. Its protein product is CASSGDGEETQYF.

The chain employs TRBV27 and TRBJ2-2; TRBD1 matches 7 bases. CDR3 length equals 15 residues. Germline V CDR1 and CDR2: MNHEY, SMNVEV (reference sequence). Losses at the gene ends were 7 bases for V and 2 bases for J; bases not matched to a gene: 7. The CDR3 DNA reads as TGTGCCAGCACCCTCCAGGGGGTTAACACCGGGGAGCTGTTTTTT. This gives the protein CASTLQGVNTGELFF.

The V call is TRBV6-6, the J call TRBJ1-5; D might be TRBD1 (5 bases). Trimming pared 0 bases from V and 3 bases from J, leaving 6 bases between. Germline CDR1 MNHNY, CDR2 SVGAGI (reference sequence). CDR3 length: 14 amino acids. The CDR3 coding sequence is TGTGCCAGCAGTTACTCGACAGACAATCAGCCCCAGCATTTT. It specifies CASSYSTDNQPQHF.

The count of this clone is one. This chain uses TRBV6-1 with TRBJ2-5, with no clear D. Germline CDR1 is MNHNS and CDR2 is SASEGT. V was trimmed by 3 bases and J by 9 bases, leaving 11 bases between them. CDR3 size: 12 residues. The DNA of the CDR3 is TGTGCCAGCAGTGAGTCTACCGCGGCCCAGTACTTC. It codes for CASSESTAAQYF.

This clone has just one count. The CDR3 sequence: CASSQGVGYGYTF. CDR3 sequence (DNA): TGTGCCAGCAGCCAGGGGGTAGGCTATGGCTACACCTTC. The chain employs TRBV7-2 and TRBJ1-2; 7 bases map to TRBD1. This CDR3 is built from 13 residues. Germline values: CDR1 SGHTA, CDR2 FQGNSA. After removal of 5 bases from V and 4 bases from J, the junction contained 4 bases not matched to a gene.

The rearrangement uses TRBV30 and TRBJ1-3; D is uncertain. Trimming stripped 4 bases from V and 1 base from J, with 5 bases between. Germline CDR1 GTSNPN, CDR2 SVGIG (reference sequence). This CDR3 has 12 amino acids. In DNA, the CDR3 is TGTGCCTGGAAACGGTCTGGAAACACCATATATTTT. Encoded protein: CAWKRSGNTIYF.

This clone was seen only a few times. The chain links TRBV10-3 to TRBJ2-2; 9 nucleotides line up with TRBD1. V shed 5 bases, J shed 7 bases, and the junction held 8 bases outside the gene matches. The CDR3 loop spans 15 amino acids. The germline V gene encodes CDR1 ENHRY and CDR2 SYGVKD. The DNA of the CDR3 is TGTGCCATCAGTTCTCGACAGGGGGAGGTCGGGGAGCTGTTTTTT. Protein: CAISSRQGEVGELFF.

This clone has just a few counts. The chain links TRBV5-4 to TRBJ2-3, with D perhaps TRBD2 (6 bases). The CDR3 extends over 15 amino acids. Germline V gene sequence: CDR1 SGHNT, CDR2 YYREEE (reference sequence). V lost 4 bases to trimming and J lost 2 bases, with 14 bases between them. This CDR3 reads CASSPGTHSTDTQYF. For the CDR3, the DNA is TGTGCCAGCAGCCCCGGGACTCATTCCACAGATACGCAGTATTTT.